This entry lists 2 T cell receptor beta chains sequenced from one sample in a study of blood T cell repertoires in COVID-19. Some clones are missing from TCRdb's copy, which holds only in-frame ones; the method was immunoSEQ multiplex PCR. The sample includes 130,000 to 150,000 clones, 89% of them seen just once. Material for sequencing was peripheral blood. The source is a human donor in a cohort sampled during active COVID-19.

This chain uses TRBV5-1 with TRBJ2-3, with D possibly being TRBD2 (6 bases). The CDR3 totals 13 residues. Germline values: CDR1 SGHRS, CDR2 YFSETQ. V was pared by 4 bases and J by 3 bases, with 9 bases between. The CDR3 nucleotides are TGCGCCAGCAGCGCGGGACTTACAGATACGCAGTATTTT. Protein product: CASSAGLTDTQYF.

V usage is TRBV7-8 and J usage is TRBJ1-3, with a possible D match to TRBD1 (6 bases). The CDR3 is made up of 16 amino acids. V lost 1 base to trimming and J lost 0 bases, with 10 bases between them. In germline, CDR1 is SGHVS, CDR2 FQNEAQ. The CDR3 region has the DNA TGTGCCAGCAGCTTAGACAGGGCATCCTCTGGAAACACCATATATTTT. This sequence encodes CASSLDRASSGNTIYF.